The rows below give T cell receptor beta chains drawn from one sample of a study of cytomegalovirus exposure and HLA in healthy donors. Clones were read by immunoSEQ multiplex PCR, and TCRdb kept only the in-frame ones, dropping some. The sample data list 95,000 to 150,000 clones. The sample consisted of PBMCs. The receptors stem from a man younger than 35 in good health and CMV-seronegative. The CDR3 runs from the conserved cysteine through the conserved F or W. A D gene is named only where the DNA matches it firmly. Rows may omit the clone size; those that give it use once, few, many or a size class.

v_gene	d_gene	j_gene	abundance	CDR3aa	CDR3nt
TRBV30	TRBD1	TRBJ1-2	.	CAYGTAGRGYTF	TGTGCCTACGGGACAGCCGGTCGAGGCTACACCTTC
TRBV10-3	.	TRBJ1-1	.	CAISEAGQGTEAFF	TGTGCCATCAGTGAGGCAGGGCAGGGAACTGAAGCTTTCTTT
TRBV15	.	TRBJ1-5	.	CATWGGRNQPQHF	TGTGCCACCTGGGGAGGACGCAATCAGCCCCAGCATTTT
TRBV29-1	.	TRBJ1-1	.	CSVMEGTRTEAFF	TGCAGCGTTATGGAGGGGACCAGGACTGAAGCTTTCTTT
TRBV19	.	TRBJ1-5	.	CASSFLNQPQHF	TGTGCCAGTAGTTTTCTCAATCAGCCCCAGCATTTT
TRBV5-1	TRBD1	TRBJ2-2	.	CASSLDRGQLITGELFF	TGCGCCAGCAGCTTGGACAGGGGACAGCTGATCACCGGGGAGCTGTTTTTT
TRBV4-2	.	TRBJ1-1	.	CASSQDGGAQGKAFF	TGTGCCAGCAGCCAAGATGGGGGGGCACAAGGAAAAGCTTTCTTT
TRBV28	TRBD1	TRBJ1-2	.	CASSRIDRVYGYTF	TGTGCCAGCAGTAGAATCGACAGGGTATATGGCTACACCTTC
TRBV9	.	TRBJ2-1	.	CASSPLYNEQFF	TGTGCCAGCAGTCCCCTTTACAATGAGCAGTTCTTC
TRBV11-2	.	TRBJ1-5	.	CASSPGQRDQPQHF	TGTGCCAGCAGCCCTGGACAGAGGGATCAGCCCCAGCATTTT
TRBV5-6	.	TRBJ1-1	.	CASSLAGGKNTEAFF	TGTGCCAGCAGCTTGGCTGGGGGCAAGAACACTGAAGCTTTCTTT
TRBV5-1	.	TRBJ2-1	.	CASSLELTSNEQFF	TGCGCCAGCAGCTTGGAACTAACCAGTAATGAGCAGTTCTTC
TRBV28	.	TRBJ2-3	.	CASSFPQGIGITDTQYF	TGTGCCAGCAGTTTTCCCCAGGGTATCGGAATCACAGATACGCAGTATTTT
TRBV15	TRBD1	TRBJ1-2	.	CATSRDRAGGYGYTF	TGTGCCACCAGCAGAGATCGGGCAGGGGGCTATGGCTACACCTTC
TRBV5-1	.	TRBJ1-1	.	CASSLQGNTEAFF	TGCGCCAGCAGCTTGCAGGGGAACACTGAAGCTTTCTTT
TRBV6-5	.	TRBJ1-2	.	CASRRQDGNYGYTF	TGTGCCAGCAGAAGACAGGATGGGAACTATGGCTACACCTTC
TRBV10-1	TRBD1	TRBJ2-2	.	CASSATGGTGELFF	TGCGCCAGCAGTGCGACAGGGGGCACCGGGGAGCTGTTTTTT
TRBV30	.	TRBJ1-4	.	CAWSDLGRMTEKLFF	TGTGCCTGGAGTGATCTGGGGAGGATGACTGAAAAACTGTTTTTT
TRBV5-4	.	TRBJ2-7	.	CASSFGGYEQYF	TGTGCCAGCAGCTTTGGGGGGTACGAGCAGTACTTC
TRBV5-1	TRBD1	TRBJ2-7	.	CASSLVGTDGYEQYF	TGCGCCAGCAGCTTGGTCGGGACAGACGGTTACGAGCAGTACTTC
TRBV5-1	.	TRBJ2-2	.	CASRTDGGAGTGELFF	TGCGCCAGCAGAACGGATGGGGGCGCAGGGACCGGGGAGCTGTTTTTT
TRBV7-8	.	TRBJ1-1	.	CASSPREAAEAFF	TGTGCCAGCAGCCCCCGGGAGGCGGCTGAAGCTTTCTTT
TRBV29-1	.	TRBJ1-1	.	CSDLRGGIRAFF	TGCAGCGACTTACGGGGGGGGATTAGAGCTTTCTTT
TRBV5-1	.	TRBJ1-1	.	CASSPDGGGTEAFF	TGCGCCAGCAGCCCCGATGGGGGGGGCACTGAAGCTTTCTTT
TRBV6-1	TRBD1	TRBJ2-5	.	CASSVQGAQTQYF	TGTGCCAGCAGTGTTCAGGGGGCCCAGACCCAGTACTTC
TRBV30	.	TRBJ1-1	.	CAWSGTGPEAFF	TGTGCCTGGAGTGGTACAGGGCCTGAAGCTTTCTTT
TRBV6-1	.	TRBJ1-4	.	CASSEEPGAQGEKLFF	TGTGCCAGCAGTGAGGAACCAGGGGCCCAGGGTGAAAAACTGTTTTTT
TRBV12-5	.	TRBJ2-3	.	CASGSSGTDTQYF	TGTGCTAGTGGTTCTAGCGGCACAGATACGCAGTATTTT
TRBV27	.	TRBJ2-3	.	CASSLSGLTDTQYF	TGTGCCAGCAGTTTATCGGGACTCACAGATACGCAGTATTTT
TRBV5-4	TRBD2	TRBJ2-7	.	CASSLAGRLAAGSYEQYF	TGTGCCAGCAGCTTGGCAGGTCGGCTAGCGGCCGGCTCCTACGAGCAGTACTTC
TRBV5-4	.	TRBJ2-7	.	CASSFGAEGYEQYF	TGTGCCAGCAGCTTTGGGGCAGAAGGGTACGAGCAGTACTTC
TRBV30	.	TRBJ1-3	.	CAWSQGQSSGNTIYF	TGTGCCTGGTCACAGGGCCAGAGCTCTGGAAACACCATATATTTT
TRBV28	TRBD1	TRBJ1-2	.	CASSLWTGRVNYGYTF	TGTGCCAGCAGTTTATGGACAGGGCGCGTCAACTATGGCTACACCTTC
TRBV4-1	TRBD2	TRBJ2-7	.	CASSLLAGATYEQYF	TGCGCCAGCAGCTTACTAGCGGGGGCAACCTACGAGCAGTACTTC
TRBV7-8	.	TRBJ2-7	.	CASSFSRGDEQYF	TGTGCCAGCAGCTTTTCCAGGGGTGACGAGCAGTACTTC
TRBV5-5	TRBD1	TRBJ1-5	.	CASSAGQNNRKSNQPQHF	TGTGCCAGCAGCGCGGGACAGAACAATAGAAAATCCAATCAGCCCCAGCATTTT
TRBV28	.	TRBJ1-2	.	CASSGQFGGGYTF	TGTGCCAGCAGCGGACAGTTTGGCGGTGGCTACACCTTC
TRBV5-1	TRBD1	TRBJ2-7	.	CASSLRPGTGGEQYF	TGCGCCAGCAGCCTCCGACCCGGGACAGGGGGAGAGCAGTACTTC
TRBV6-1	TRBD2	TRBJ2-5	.	CASSGLAGGGKTQYF	TGTGCCAGCAGTGGGCTAGCGGGAGGGGGAAAGACCCAGTACTTC
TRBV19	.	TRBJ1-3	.	CASSTRISGNTIYF	TGTGCCAGTAGTACGAGGATATCTGGAAACACCATATATTTT
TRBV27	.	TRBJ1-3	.	CASSPVAGSGNTIYF	TGTGCCAGCAGCCCCGTGGCAGGCTCTGGAAACACCATATATTTT
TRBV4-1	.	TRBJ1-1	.	CASSQGQGMSTEAFF	TGCGCCAGCAGCCAAGGGCAGGGGATGAGCACTGAAGCTTTCTTT
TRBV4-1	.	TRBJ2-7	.	CASSQDRGRGQYF	TGCGCCAGCAGCCAAGATAGAGGCAGAGGGCAGTACTTC
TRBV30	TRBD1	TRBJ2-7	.	CAWRGGRGSHEQYF	TGTGCCTGGAGGGGTGGCAGGGGGTCTCACGAGCAGTACTTC
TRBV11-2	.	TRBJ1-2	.	CASSRFGSSNYGYTF	TGTGCCAGCTCCCGCTTCGGTTCATCTAACTATGGCTACACCTTC
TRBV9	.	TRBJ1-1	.	CASSVAGGASTEAFF	TGTGCCAGCAGCGTAGCTGGGGGGGCGAGCACTGAAGCTTTCTTT
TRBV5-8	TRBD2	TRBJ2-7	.	CASSRLAGRAYEQYF	TGTGCCAGCAGCCGACTAGCGGGGAGGGCCTACGAGCAGTACTTC
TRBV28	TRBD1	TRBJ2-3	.	CASTSGGSDTQYF	TGTGCCAGCACTTCAGGGGGCTCAGATACGCAGTATTTT
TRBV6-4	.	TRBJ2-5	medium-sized	CASSDRPQETQYF	TGTGCCAGCAGTGACCGTCCCCAAGAGACCCAGTACTTC
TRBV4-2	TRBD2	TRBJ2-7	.	CASSQEASGGWEQYF	TGTGCCAGCAGCCAAGAAGCTAGCGGGGGGTGGGAGCAGTACTTC
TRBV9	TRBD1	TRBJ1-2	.	CASSTRQGFNYGYTF	TGTGCCAGCAGCACCCGACAGGGATTTAACTATGGCTACACCTTC